This TCR beta chain was captured by sequencing in a study of CD8 T cells in ankylosing spondylitis. The study, taken as a whole, reports: Earlier reports found some motif variants in synovial fluid and blood in reactive arthritis. Disease-linked clones proved CD8+ and comparatively uncommon in peripheral blood. The clones that were linked to disease were reported to be significantly enriched in matched synovial fluid samples from ankylosing spondylitis patients. Among TCR beta sequences, a motif of eight highly homologous variants appeared characteristic of ankylosing spondylitis blood.

CDR1 is SGHRS and CDR2 is YFSETQ in the germline V gene. Trimming left V 2 bases short and J 0 bases short, with 9 bases between. The CDR3 runs 14 residues. This clonotype was picked up a small number of times. Its antigen is not known. TCR beta libraries were made by quantitative 5'-RACE with molecular barcodes. Each CDR3 protein gets one entry after TCRdb re-called the 5' RACE reads with MiXCR. The data show around 890,000 distinct CDR3 sequences, with 12% seen just once and 0.45% to 0.6% held by the top ten. This TCR was sampled from a male donor with ankylosing spondylitis. The V call is TRBV5-1, the J call TRBJ2-7; D is unclear. The sample was blood, either unsorted or a sorted T cell fraction (not recorded which). CDR3: CASSLRARSYEQYF. In DNA, the CDR3 is TGCGCCAGCAGCTTACGGGCCCGCTCCTACGAGCAGTACTTC.